This T cell receptor (beta chain) was sequenced in a study of cytomegalovirus exposure and HLA in healthy donors. Broader study findings: Earlier results showed most TCR beta V segments being productive about 87% or about 30% of the time. Associated with cytomegalovirus, according to the listing, were fewer than 200 TCR beta chains. V- and J-gene trimming in TCR beta was tied to a missense DCLRE1C variant by an analysis performed later.

As to this clone: The antigen is undetermined.

This PCR relied on a set of 60 Vbeta primers and 13 Jbeta primers. Profiled with immunoSEQ multiplex PCR; TCRdb holds only in-frame clones, not every one. In the table there are 90,000 to 120,000 clones, approximately 76% of which are singletons. This TCR derives from a man aged 18 to 30 in good health and CMV-seronegative. Specimen: PBMCs.

The chain's CDR3 is CASSQEGRRDIAKNIQYF. In nucleotides, the CDR3 is TGTGCCAGCAGCCAAGAGGGGCGCCGGGACATAGCCAAAAACATTCAGTACTTC. This chain connects TRBV4-2 to TRBJ2-4; the D gene is possibly TRBD1 (6 bases). V lost 0 bases, J lost 0 bases, and 15 bases lay in between. The CDR3 is 18 residues long. Germline V CDR1 and CDR2: LGHNA, YNFKEQ.